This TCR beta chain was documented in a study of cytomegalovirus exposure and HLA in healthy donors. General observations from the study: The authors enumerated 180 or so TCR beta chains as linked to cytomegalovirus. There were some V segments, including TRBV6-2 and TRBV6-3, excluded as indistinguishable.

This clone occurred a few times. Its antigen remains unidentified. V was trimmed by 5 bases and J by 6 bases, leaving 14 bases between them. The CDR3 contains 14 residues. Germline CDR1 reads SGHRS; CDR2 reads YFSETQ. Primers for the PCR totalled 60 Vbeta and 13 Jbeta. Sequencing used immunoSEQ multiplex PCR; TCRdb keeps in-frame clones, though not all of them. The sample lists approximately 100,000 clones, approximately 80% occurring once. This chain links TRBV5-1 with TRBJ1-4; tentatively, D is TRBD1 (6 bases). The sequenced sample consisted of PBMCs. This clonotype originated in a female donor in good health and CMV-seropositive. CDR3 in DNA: TGCGCCAGCAGGTACAGGGTGCCGGATGAAAAACTGTTTTTT. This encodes CASRYRVPDEKLFF.